These T cell receptor beta chains were read from a single sample in a study of beta chain features in type 1 diabetes. The table came from immunoSEQ multiplex PCR; TCRdb's copy has only in-frame clones and leaves some out. The sample contains some 330,000 clones, approximately 9.9% of which appear only once. Sequenced sample: naive CD4+ T cells from blood. The receptor set was obtained from a woman in her twenties or thirties in good health. The CDR3 runs from the conserved cysteine through the conserved F or W. D genes are given only for firm matches. Size values are once, few and many counts, or a class for expanded clones, and some rows have none.

J gene | V gene | clone size | D gene | CDR3 DNA | CDR3 protein
TRBJ2-7 | TRBV30 | . | TRBD2 | TGTGCCTGGAGTCGCTTGGGACTAGTGGGCGAGCAGTACTTC | CAWSRLGLVGEQYF
TRBJ1-5 | TRBV19 | . | . | TGTGCCAGTAGTATGAACAGACGTAGCAATCAGCCCCAGCATTTT | CASSMNRRSNQPQHF
TRBJ2-7 | TRBV29-1 | . | TRBD2 | TGCAGCGTCGGTACTAGCGGGAGGGCCCGCGAGCAGTACTTC | CSVGTSGRAREQYF
TRBJ2-7 | TRBV27 | . | . | TGTGCCAGCAGTTTTAGGACAAACCACTACGAGCAGTACTTC | CASSFRTNHYEQYF
TRBJ2-1 | TRBV30 | . | TRBD2 | TGTGCCTGGAGTCCCCTAGCGGGAGGTGGTGAGCAGTTCTTC | CAWSPLAGGGEQFF
TRBJ2-3 | TRBV9 | . | TRBD2 | TGTGCCAGCAGCACCAGGACTAGCGGGAGATTTGGCACAGATACGCAGTATTTT | CASSTRTSGRFGTDTQYF
TRBJ1-1 | TRBV5-1 | . | . | TGCGCCAGCAGTCTGACAGGGAACACTGAAGCTTTCTTT | CASSLTGNTEAFF
TRBJ2-1 | TRBV4-3 | few | TRBD1 | TGCGCCAGCAGCTCTCGACAGGGGAACCACAATGAGCAGTTCTTC | CASSSRQGNHNEQFF
TRBJ2-7 | TRBV7-2 | . | TRBD2 | TGTGCCAGCAGCTTAACGATAGCGGGAGGGCCAACCTACGAGCAGTACTTC | CASSLTIAGGPTYEQYF
TRBJ2-3 | TRBV6-5 | . | . | TGTGCCAGCAGTGATGTAGCGCAGTATTTT | CASSDVAQYF
TRBJ1-1 | TRBV2 | few | . | TGTGCCAGCAGATCCAGGGGACTGAACACTGAAGCTTTCTTT | CASRSRGLNTEAFF
TRBJ1-1 | TRBV14 | . | . | TGTGCCAGCAGCCAAGAAAACCTTCCTAGGACTGAAGCTTTCTTT | CASSQENLPRTEAFF
TRBJ2-1 | TRBV5-1 | few | TRBD1 | TGCGCCAGCAGCTTGGGGACAGGGCCCTACAATGAGCAGTTCTTC | CASSLGTGPYNEQFF
TRBJ1-2 | TRBV23-1 | few | TRBD1 | TGCGCCAGCATCATCTACTGGACAGGGGCTACTAACTATGGCTACACCTTC | CASIIYWTGATNYGYTF
TRBJ1-5 | TRBV6-6 | few | . | TGTGCCAGCACCACCGGGAATCAGCCCCAGCATTTT | CASTTGNQPQHF
TRBJ1-1 | TRBV7-2 | . | . | TGTGCCAGCACATTAGGGGAAAACACTGAAGCTTTCTTT | CASTLGENTEAFF
TRBJ2-6 | TRBV29-1 | few | TRBD1 | TGCAGCGTCAAGACAGGGTCTGGGGCCAACGTCCTGACTTTC | CSVKTGSGANVLTF
TRBJ2-1 | TRBV5-1 | . | TRBD2 | TGCGCCAGCAGTTGGACTAGCCCACAGAGCTCCTACAATGAGCAGTTCTTC | CASSWTSPQSSYNEQFF
TRBJ2-3 | TRBV6-4 | few | . | TGTGCCAGCAGTGCAACTTCAGGGTCAGATACGCAGTATTTT | CASSATSGSDTQYF
TRBJ2-5 | TRBV9 | . | . | TGTGCCAGCAGCGTAGCTCTGGCGGAAGGTGGAGAGACCCAGTACTTC | CASSVALAEGGETQYF
TRBJ1-2 | TRBV7-3 | . | . | TGTGCCAGCAGCTTAGGTCAGAGGCCCATTAACTATGGCTACACCTTC | CASSLGQRPINYGYTF
TRBJ2-1 | TRBV5-1 | . | TRBD1 | TGCGCCAGCAGCTTGGGGGACAGGGGCTCCTACAATGAGCAGTTCTTC | CASSLGDRGSYNEQFF